The TCR beta chain described here comes from a study of PD-L1 blockade in urothelial cancer. Overall study context: Of 29 patients, about 25 were males with bladder-origin urothelial cancer. Blood analysis occurred 3 weeks (second dose) and 6 weeks after treatment start.

Generated by immunoSEQ multiplex PCR, the TCRdb table keeps only in-frame clones and is missing some. The data contain 50,000 or so clones, around 88% of them singletons. The sample's time point: peripheral blood 6 weeks after treatment start. This CDR3 region has 14 residues. Per the germline V gene, CDR1 is MNHNY and CDR2 is SVGAGI (reference sequence). V gave up 6 bases and J gave up 5 bases, with 14 bases separating them. This TCR was recovered from a man aged 60 to 75 with urothelial cancer. This specimen consisted of PBMCs, obtained around atezolizumab (anti-PD-L1) treatment. This sequence joins TRBV6-6 and TRBJ1-5, with D tentatively TRBD1 (6 bases). The CDR3 loop is CASRLQGGDQPQHF. The CDR3, as DNA: TGTGCCAGCAGACTACAGGGAGGGGATCAGCCCCAGCATTTT.